These T cell receptor beta chains were read from a single sample in a study of T cells in Graves' hyperthyroidism and ophthalmopathy. TCRdb recomputed calls from the multiplex PCR reads with MiXCR, one row per CDR3 protein. The data show 250,000 to 300,000 distinct CDR3 sequences, with 14% to 15% seen just once and about 14% held by the top ten. The specimen sequenced was blood. Receptors originate from a middle-aged woman with Graves' hyperthyroidism that later progressed to Graves' ophthalmopathy. Both conserved end residues are part of each CDR3. The D gene is left open where the match is weak. Clone size is shown for a subset of rows, as once, few, many or a class of expanded clone.

D	J	size	V	CDR3	DNA
.	TRBJ2-2	few	TRBV12-5	CASGLGVLGTNTGELFF	TGTGCTAGTGGTTTGGGAGTGTTGGGAACGAACACCGGGGAGCTGTTTTTT
.	TRBJ2-6	.	TRBV4-1	CASSLNLRSSGANVLTF	TGCGCCAGCAGCCTTAATCTGCGCAGCTCTGGGGCCAACGTCCTGACTTTC
TRBD1	TRBJ1-5	few	TRBV20-1	CSARDGGDRGQPQHF	TGCAGTGCTAGAGATGGGGGGGACAGAGGCCAGCCCCAGCATTTT
TRBD2	TRBJ2-7	many	TRBV5-1	CASSLTTSGLYEQYF	TGCGCCAGCAGCTTGACGACTAGCGGACTCTACGAGCAGTACTTC
.	TRBJ2-5	many	TRBV12-3/TRBV12-4	CASSLVPSWETQYF	TGTGCCAGCAGTTTAGTTCCTAGCTGGGAGACCCAGTACTTC
.	TRBJ1-1	many	TRBV11-2	CASSLVRGLAEAFF	TGTGCCAGCAGCTTAGTGCGGGGGCTTGCTGAAGCTTTCTTT
TRBD1	TRBJ2-6	.	TRBV28	CAIRQGPSSGANVLTF	TGTGCCATCCGACAGGGGCCGAGCTCTGGGGCCAACGTCCTGACTTTC
.	TRBJ1-2	.	TRBV27	CASSLRGALNYGYTF	TGTGCCAGCAGTTTAAGGGGGGCGTTGAACTATGGCTACACCTTC
TRBD2	TRBJ2-5	.	TRBV7-9	CASSLSRLAVQETQYF	TGTGCCAGCAGCTTAAGCAGACTAGCGGTCCAAGAGACCCAGTACTTC
.	TRBJ1-1	many	TRBV7-8	CASSYQNTEAFF	TGTGCCAGCAGCTATCAGAACACTGAAGCTTTCTTT
TRBD1	TRBJ1-5	few	TRBV7-2	CASSSLDRGGNQPQHF	TGTGCCAGCAGCTCCCTAGACAGGGGTGGAAATCAGCCCCAGCATTTT
TRBD1	TRBJ2-1	few	TRBV27	CASSLWGQPLSNEQFF	TGTGCCAGCAGTTTATGGGGACAGCCCCTGAGCAATGAGCAGTTCTTC
TRBD2	TRBJ2-1	many	TRBV20-1	CSARGRRGRTNNEQFF	TGCAGTGCTAGAGGCCGTCGCGGGAGGACTAACAATGAGCAGTTCTTC
.	TRBJ1-1	.	TRBV18	CASSPNPGGTEAFF	TGTGCCAGCTCACCTAACCCGGGAGGGACTGAAGCTTTCTTT
TRBD2	TRBJ2-7	many	TRBV7-6	CASSPRWTSGYEQYF	TGTGCCAGCAGCCCCCGGTGGACTAGCGGTTACGAGCAGTACTTC
.	TRBJ2-2	few	TRBV29-1	CSVGSGSQELNTGELFF	TGCAGCGTTGGGTCGGGGAGCCAGGAGTTGAACACCGGGGAGCTGTTTTTT
TRBD2	TRBJ2-3	many	TRBV15	CATSRGTSGSGTDTQYF	TGTGCCACCAGCAGAGGGACTAGCGGGAGTGGGACAGATACGCAGTATTTT
TRBD2	TRBJ2-1	many	TRBV29-1	CSVESAGGFNEQFF	TGCAGCGTTGAAAGTGCGGGAGGGTTCAATGAGCAGTTCTTC
TRBD2	TRBJ2-7	many	TRBV11-2	CASSLRRLAGVSYEQYF	TGTGCCAGCAGCTTAAGGCGTCTAGCGGGAGTAAGCTACGAGCAGTACTTC
TRBD2	TRBJ2-5	many	TRBV27	CASSHSGRAGETQYF	TGTGCCAGCAGCCATAGCGGGAGGGCTGGTGAGACCCAGTACTTC
.	TRBJ1-1	.	TRBV3-1	CASSQSGYAEAFF	TGTGCCAGCAGCCAATCGGGATACGCTGAAGCTTTCTTT
TRBD1	TRBJ1-6	many	TRBV28	CASSGSGTGYNSPLHF	TGTGCCAGCAGTGGGTCCGGGACAGGTTATAATTCACCCCTCCACTTT
TRBD2	TRBJ2-2	.	TRBV5-8	CASSPAGENTGELFF	TGTGCCAGTAGCCCAGCGGGAGAGAACACCGGGGAGCTGTTTTTT
TRBD2	TRBJ2-1	.	TRBV2	CASSYPEGAGGLLSSYNEQFF	TGTGCCAGCAGTTACCCGGAGGGGGCGGGAGGGCTGCTGAGCTCCTACAATGAGCAGTTCTTC
.	TRBJ2-1	once	TRBV20-1	CSALLRSSEQFF	TGCAGTGCCCTATTAAGAAGCTCTGAGCAGTTCTTC
TRBD2	TRBJ2-7	many	TRBV29-1	CSAIGEGYEQYF	TGCAGCGCGATCGGGGAGGGGTACGAGCAGTACTTC
TRBD1	TRBJ2-3	many	TRBV28	CASSLHTGVITDTQYF	TGTGCCAGCAGTTTACATACAGGGGTTATCACAGATACGCAGTATTTT
.	TRBJ2-1	many	TRBV5-1	CASSLVPAGLVGEQFF	TGCGCCAGCAGCTTGGTTCCGGCGGGTTTGGTTGGTGAGCAGTTCTTC
TRBD1	TRBJ2-7	many	TRBV7-2	CASSFAGTGNSYEQYF	TGTGCCAGCAGCTTTGCCGGGACAGGGAACTCCTACGAGCAGTACTTC
TRBD1	TRBJ1-1	many	TRBV6-5	CASSTSRTGRSAFF	TGTGCCAGCAGTACTTCCCGGACAGGGCGTTCGGCTTTCTTT
TRBD2	TRBJ2-7	.	TRBV28	CASTPSGSRSYEQYF	TGTGCCAGCACCCCTAGCGGGAGTAGGTCCTACGAGCAGTACTTC
.	TRBJ1-1	.	TRBV5-1	CASSARGGASLTEAFF	TGCGCCAGCAGCGCCCGAGGGGGGGCGAGTCTCACTGAAGCTTTCTTT
TRBD1	TRBJ1-5	many	TRBV24-1	CATSEHGGTGNQPQHF	TGTGCCACCAGTGAGCATGGAGGGACAGGGAATCAGCCCCAGCATTTT
TRBD2	TRBJ2-1	.	TRBV7-9	CASSHSVALAGVNEQFF	TGTGCCAGCAGCCACTCGGTGGCACTAGCGGGAGTCAATGAGCAGTTCTTC
.	TRBJ2-7	many	TRBV6-5	CASSYSPYTYEQYF	TGTGCCAGCAGTTACTCCCCGTATACCTACGAGCAGTACTTC